The 17 T cell receptor beta chains given below trace back to one sample, sequenced in a study of cytomegalovirus exposure and HLA in healthy donors. The PCR used 60 Vbeta and 13 Jbeta primers. Only in-frame clones appear in the TCRdb table, and some are missing; sequencing was by immunoSEQ multiplex PCR. Counted here are roughly 120,000 clones, 70% to 80% occurring once; the ten biggest clones make up 8% to 8.5%. The sequenced material came from PBMCs. Receptor source: a woman aged 40 to 50 in good health and CMV-seropositive.

This chain uses TRBV6-1 with TRBJ2-6; the D gene is possibly TRBD2 (5 bases). CDR3 size: 15 residues. The V end lost 6 bases, the J end lost 0 bases, and 9 bases lay between the germline ends. Germline assignment: CDR1 MNHNS and CDR2 SASEGT. CDR3 bases: TGTGCCAGCAGCCCAGAGGGCTCTGGGGCCAACGTCCTGACTTTC. Translation: CASSPEGSGANVLTF.

The J gene is TRBJ1-2, the V gene TRBV7-8; D may be TRBD1 (5 bases). The length of the CDR3 is 14 residues. From germline, CDR1 is SGHVS and CDR2 FQNEAQ. With 3 bases removed from V and 4 bases from J, the gap between germline ends came to 12 bases. In DNA form, the CDR3 reads TGTGCCAGCAGCTTGAGCCAGGGAGGCTATGGCTACACCTTC. This translates into CASSLSQGGYGYTF. Together with reference TRBV7-8 and TRBJ1-2, the CDR3 gives the full variable domain: GAGVSQSPRYKVAKRGQDVALRCDPISGHVSLFWYQQALGQGPEFLTYFQNEAQLDKSGLPSDRFFAERPEGSVSTLKIQRTQQEDSAVYLCASSLSQGGYGYTFGSGTRLTVV.

The rearrangement links TRBV11-2 to TRBJ2-3; 8 bases fit TRBD2. The CDR3 consists of 14 residues. V was pared by 4 bases and J by 4 bases, with 4 bases of the junction left unmatched. The V gene's germline CDR1 is SGHAT and CDR2 FQNNGV. CDR3 DNA: TGTGCCAGCAGCTCGAGCGGGGGCGCAGATACGCAGTATTTT. It encodes CASSSSGGADTQYF.

This rearrangement joins TRBV14 to TRBJ2-7; D is perhaps TRBD1 (5 bases). The V gene lost 3 bases and the J gene lost 0 bases, with 15 bases spanning the gap. The CDR3 has 16 residues. Germline CDR1 is SGHDN and CDR2 is FVKESK. In DNA, the CDR3 is TGTGCCAGCAGCCAGGAAGAGACAGCTAGCTCCTACGAGCAGTACTTC. This encodes CASSQEETASSYEQYF.

The V gene is TRBV27, the J gene TRBJ1-2, with 7 bases lining up with TRBD1. Germline trimming cut 2 bases from V and 4 bases from J; bases unmatched to any gene: 4. Germline loops: CDR1 MNHEY, CDR2 SMNVEV (reference sequence). The CDR3 spans 14 residues. The CDR3 DNA reads TGTGCCAGCAGTTTAGTAGGGGGCGGCTATGGCTACACCTTC. It yields the protein CASSLVGGGYGYTF.

The gene calls are TRBV5-4 and TRBJ2-1; 11 nucleotides line up with TRBD2. V gave up 4 bases and J gave up 7 bases; unmatched junction bases: 10. The CDR3 is 16 amino acids. Germline V gives CDR1 SGHNT, CDR2 YYREEE (reference sequence). The CDR3 reads CASSAPGTSGTNEQFF. For the CDR3, the DNA is TGTGCCAGCAGCGCCCCCGGGACTAGCGGTACGAATGAGCAGTTCTTC. The full variable domain, completed using reference TRBV5-4 and TRBJ2-1, is ETGVTQSPTHLIKTRGQQVTLRCSSQSGHNTVSWYQQALGQGPQFIFQYYREEENGRGNFPPRFSGLQFPNYSSELNVNALELDDSALYLCASSAPGTSGTNEQFFGPGTRLTVL.

V usage is TRBV4-2 and J usage is TRBJ2-2; weak D call: TRBD1 (6 bases). CDR3 length equals 15 residues. Germline assignment: CDR1 LGHNA and CDR2 YNFKEQ. The V end lost 0 bases, the J end lost 1 base, and 6 bases lay between the germline ends. The CDR3 DNA reads as TGTGCCAGCAGCCAAGAGACAGGGAACACCGGGGAGCTGTTTTTT. This gives the protein CASSQETGNTGELFF.

The chain couples TRBV5-1 to TRBJ2-7, with TRBD2 identical over 16 bases. The ends lost 3 bases at V and 7 bases at J; junction bases unmatched: 10. CDR3 size: 17 residues. Germline values: CDR1 SGHRS, CDR2 YFSETQ. CDR3 residues: CASSSSGTSGGAYEQYF. As DNA, the CDR3 is TGCGCCAGCAGCTCATCCGGGACTAGCGGGGGGGCGTATGAGCAGTACTTC.

The V call is TRBV12-5, the J call TRBJ2-5, with D possibly being TRBD2 (6 bases). V lost 4 bases to trimming and J lost 5 bases, with 17 bases between them. Germline CDR1 reads LGHNT; CDR2 reads FRNRAP. The CDR3 length is 15 residues. The CDR3 region is CASGYPGLQRETQYF. The CDR3 DNA sequence: TGTGCTAGTGGTTATCCGGGACTCCAACGGGAGACCCAGTACTTC.

V is TRBV7-9 and J is TRBJ1-5; D unresolved. CDR3 length: 16 amino acids. Germline lookup yields CDR1 SEHNR and CDR2 FQNEAQ (reference sequence). V lost 4 bases and J 6 bases, leaving 19 bases between the germline ends. CDR3 bases: TGTGCCAGCAGCTCCTACAGTTCCTGGTGGGCTCAGCCCCAGCATTTT. This gives the protein CASSSYSSWWAQPQHF. The full variable domain, its missing parts supplied by reference TRBV7-9 and TRBJ1-5, is DTGVSQNPRHKITKRGQNVTFRCDPISEHNRLYWYRQTLGQGPEFLTYFQNEAQLEKSRLLSDRFSAERPKGSFSTLEIQRTEQGDSAMYLCASSSYSSWWAQPQHFGDGTRLSIL.

The chain employs TRBV6-1 and TRBJ1-2; D might be TRBD1 (5 bases). From germline, CDR1 is MNHNS and CDR2 SASEGT. The CDR3 extends over 14 amino acids. With 2 bases removed from V and 4 bases from J, the gap between germline ends came to 11 bases. The CDR3 region has the DNA TGTGCCAGCAGTGAAATGACAGCTACCTATGGCTACACCTTC. The encoded protein is CASSEMTATYGYTF.

The J gene is TRBJ1-1, the V gene TRBV7-6; a weak D match, TRBD1 (6 bases). The V gene lost 8 bases and the J gene lost 3 bases, with 13 bases spanning the gap. The CDR3 runs to 13 residues. CDR1 is SGHVS, CDR2 FNYEAQ, per germline. The CDR3 sequence is CASVGAGDTEAFF. The CDR3, as DNA: TGTGCCAGCGTGGGGGCAGGGGACACTGAAGCTTTCTTT.

This chain connects TRBV7-2 to TRBJ1-4; TRBD1 matches 7 bases. CDR3 length equals 16 residues. The V gene's germline CDR1 is SGHTA and CDR2 FQGNSA. Trimming took 5 bases from V and 4 from J; bases not matched to a gene: 10. The CDR3 DNA reads as TGTGCCAGCAGCAATCCAGGGGGTATATTTAATGAAAAACTGTTTTTT. Amino acid sequence: CASSNPGGIFNEKLFF.

The gene calls are TRBV5-1 and TRBJ1-2; a weak D match, TRBD1 (6 bases). The CDR3 loop spans 12 amino acids. Per germline, CDR1 SGHRS and CDR2 YFSETQ. V was clipped by 5 bases and J by 14 bases, with 19 bases between them. CDR3 residues: CASSEGGRIWTF. In nucleotides, the CDR3 is TGCGCCAGCAGTGAAGGGGGTCGTATCTGGACCTTC.

CDR3 protein: CASSLSENTEAFF. The CDR3 coding sequence is TGTGCCAGCAGCTTATCAGAGAACACTGAAGCTTTCTTT. The chain has TRBV7-9 and TRBJ1-1; the D is unclear. Deletions cut 2 bases from V and 1 base from J, with 5 bases between. CDR1 and CDR2 (germline): SEHNR, FQNEAQ (reference sequence). The length of the CDR3 is 13 residues.

There are a few counts of this clone. The J gene is TRBJ1-6, the V gene TRBV5-1; D may be TRBD1 (5 bases). The CDR3 contains 18 residues. Trimming left V 0 bases short and J 7 bases short, with 20 bases between. Per the germline V gene, CDR1 is SGHRS and CDR2 is YFSETQ. CDR3 bases: TGCGCCAGCAGCTTGGGGTTAGGGGATACCTACCGGAATTCACCCCTCCACTTT. Its translation: CASSLGLGDTYRNSPLHF.

This clone came up a few times. The chain carries TRBV5-1 and TRBJ2-1; tentative D call: TRBD2 (5 bases). V was clipped by 1 base and J by 7 bases, with 12 bases between them. This CDR3 is 14 amino acids long. Germline lookup yields CDR1 SGHRS and CDR2 YFSETQ. CDR3 amino acids: CASSLWEIGNEQFF. In DNA form, the CDR3 reads TGCGCCAGCAGCTTGTGGGAGATTGGTAATGAGCAGTTCTTC.